This entry lists 30 T cell receptor beta chains sequenced from one sample in a study of T-cell memory formation after mild COVID-19. One entry per CDR3 protein results from TCRdb running MiXCR on the 5' RACE reads. Among more than 15,000 distinct CDR3 sequences listed, about a quarter were seen once. Sequencing was performed on PBMCs or a T cell subset sorted from them (not recorded which). The origin of the receptors is a man aged 18 to 29 who had mild COVID-19 (a few samples of this study predate the infection). Cell type and time point are not known.

This clonotype was recorded many times. The genes are TRBV7-2 and TRBJ1-4; the match to TRBD1 covers 7 bases. In germline, CDR1 is SGHTA, CDR2 FQGNSA. The V and J ends lost 4 bases and 7 bases, in that order; junction bases with no gene match: 9. The CDR3 totals 15 residues. The DNA of the CDR3 is TGTGCCAGCAGCTCATCGACAGGGTGGGCTGAAAAACTGTTTTTT. It yields the protein CASSSSTGWAEKLFF.

The CDR3 sequence is CASSYRDFVNYGYTF. CDR3 bases: TGTGCCAGCAGTTACCGGGATTTTGTTAACTATGGCTACACCTTC. V and J are TRBV6-2 or TRBV6-3 and TRBJ1-2; no clear D. V was cut by 2 bases and J by 1 base, with 11 bases left in between. Germline-derived CDR1 and CDR2 are MNHEY and SVGEGT. The CDR3 is made up of 15 amino acids.

This clonotype was observed many times. The V call is TRBV19, the J call TRBJ1-2, with TRBD1 matching 10 bases. Trimming took 2 bases from V and 1 from J; bases not matched to a gene: 7. The CDR3 loop spans 17 amino acids. Germline V lookup: CDR1 LNHDA, CDR2 SQIVND (reference sequence). As DNA, the CDR3 is TGTGCCAGTAGTATACAGTACCGGGACAGGGGTAACTATGGCTACACCTTC. Translating gives CASSIQYRDRGNYGYTF.

The chain is built from TRBV10-1 and TRBJ2-3; D is unclear. Germline CDR1 WNHNN, CDR2 SYGVQD (reference sequence). This CDR3 is 14 amino acids long. Trimming cost V 2 bases and J 1 base, with 7 bases left between them. The CDR3 bases are TGCGCCAGCAGTGAGGTGTGGCGCACAGATACGCAGTATTTT. It yields the protein CASSEVWRTDTQYF.

This clonotype has a count of ten or more. This chain connects TRBV11-2 to TRBJ2-7; TRBD2 is a possible D gene (6 bases). V was clipped by 6 bases and J by 5 bases, with 23 bases between them. CDR3 size: 16 residues. The germline CDR1 and CDR2 sequences are SGHAT and FQNNGV. The CDR3 DNA reads as TGTGCCAGCAGTTCAGGGCCGGGACTCCAGTCCAACGAGCAGTACGTC. Translated: CASSSGPGLQSNEQYV.

The chain employs TRBV5-6 and TRBJ2-6; 8 bases line up with TRBD1. Losses at the gene ends were 4 bases for V and 3 bases for J; bases not matched to a gene: 3. The CDR3 has 15 amino acids. The germline V gene has CDR1 SGHDT and CDR2 YYEEEE. The CDR3 protein is CASSGDRFGANVLTF. The CDR3 region has the DNA TGTGCCAGCAGCGGGGACAGGTTTGGGGCCAACGTCCTGACTTTC.

This clonotype has a handful of counts. V is TRBV5-6 and J is TRBJ1-2, with a tentative D call TRBD1 (5 bases). Per the germline V gene, CDR1 is SGHDT and CDR2 is YYEEEE. The CDR3 spans 14 residues. Trimming shortened V by 4 bases and J by 6 bases, and 16 bases separated the two germline ends. The CDR3 protein is CASSPLWGGNGYTF. CDR3 sequence (DNA): TGTGCCAGCAGCCCCCTCTGGGGGGGGAATGGCTACACCTTC.

The sample holds many counts of this clonotype. The genes are TRBV4-2 and TRBJ2-1; 9 nucleotides line up with TRBD2. J was trimmed by 2 bases and V by 8 bases; bases with no gene match: 7. This CDR3 spans 15 amino acids. CDR1 is LGHNA, CDR2 YNFKEQ, per germline. Here the CDR3 reads CASLSGGTTYNEQFF. DNA for the CDR3: TGTGCCAGCTTAAGCGGGGGGACAACCTACAATGAGCAGTTCTTC.

V usage is TRBV27 and J usage is TRBJ1-4; D ambiguous. The CDR3 has 15 amino acids. The germline gives CDR1 MNHEY, CDR2 SMNVEV (reference sequence). V lost 3 bases and J 5 bases, leaving 13 bases between the germline ends. The CDR3 nucleotides read TGTGCCAGCAGTTTCATGCCAGACCGAAATGAAAAACTGTTTTTT. It translates to CASSFMPDRNEKLFF.

This clonotype turned up a few times. This chain joins TRBV5-6 and TRBJ1-2; D gene ambiguous. The CDR3 runs to 13 residues. Trimming removed 0 bases at V and 3 bases at J, with 6 bases between. Germline V CDR1 and CDR2: SGHDT, YYEEEE. In DNA form, the CDR3 reads TGTGCCAGCAGCTTGGGCAGCCACTATGGCTACACCTTC. As protein: CASSLGSHYGYTF.

This clonotype has at least ten counts. The chain links TRBV10-3 to TRBJ2-1; weak D call: TRBD1 (6 bases). Germline CDR1 ENHRY, CDR2 SYGVKD. The V and J ends lost 0 bases and 15 bases respectively, with 12 bases between them. The CDR3 length is 12 residues. As DNA, the CDR3 is TGTGCCATCAGTGAGTCCCAGGGGTGGTCGTTCTTC. Translating gives CAISESQGWSFF.

This clonotype was seen many times. CDR3 in DNA: TGCGCCAGCAGCCACAATCAGCCCCAGCATTTT. Translation: CASSHNQPQHF. The chain links TRBV5-1 to TRBJ1-5; no firm D call. Germline V gives CDR1 SGHRS, CDR2 YFSETQ. V lost 4 bases and J lost 3, with 2 bases in between. The CDR3 sequence is 11 residues long.

Here the CDR3 reads CASSLLTTQPQHF. Written as DNA, the CDR3 is TGTGCCAGCAGCTTGTTAACCACTCAGCCCCAGCATTTT. The V call is TRBV5-5, the J call TRBJ1-5; no definite D call. Trimming cost V 1 base and J 6 bases, with 8 bases left between them. Germline lookup yields CDR1 SGHKS and CDR2 YYEKEE (reference sequence). CDR3 length: 13 amino acids. The full variable domain, with the rest looked up from reference TRBV5-5 and TRBJ1-5, is DAGVTQSPTHLIKTRGQQVTLRCSPISGHKSVSWYQQVLGQGPQFIFQYYEKEERGRGNFPDRFSARQFPNYSSELNVNALLLGDSALYLCASSLLTTQPQHFGDGTRLSIL.

The chain uses TRBV5-6 and TRBJ1-3; unclear D gene. Trimming removed 0 bases from V and 0 bases from J, with 7 bases in between. Germline V gives CDR1 SGHDT, CDR2 YYEEEE. This CDR3 is built from 15 residues. CDR3 protein: CASSLVAASGNTIYF. The CDR3 coding sequence is TGTGCCAGCAGCTTGGTAGCGGCCTCTGGAAACACCATATATTTT.

This sequence joins TRBV11-3 and TRBJ1-1, with a weak D call TRBD1 (5 bases). The V gene's germline CDR1 is SGHNT and CDR2 YENEEA. This CDR3 is 15 amino acids long. V was cut by 5 bases and J by 4 bases, with 17 bases left in between. CDR3 in DNA: TGTGCCAGCAGCGGTTCCGGGACCGGCGGCACTGAAGCTTTCTTT. Its protein product is CASSGSGTGGTEAFF. Full variable domain (missing parts from reference TRBV11-3 and TRBJ1-1): EAGVVQSPRYKIIEKKQPVAFWCNPISGHNTLYWYLQNLGQGPELLIRYENEEAVDDSQLPKDRFSAERLKGVDSTLKIQPAELGDSAVYLCASSGSGTGGTEAFFGQGTRLTVV.

This clonotype has a count of ten or more. The chain links TRBV6-5 to TRBJ2-2, with 7 bases that match TRBD1. CDR3 length equals 14 residues. V shed 5 bases, J shed 13 bases, and the junction held 13 bases outside the gene matches. CDR1 and CDR2 from the germline V gene are MNHEY and SVGAGI. In DNA form, the CDR3 reads TGTGCCAGCAGTCCTGGGACAGCCTCGCCGGGGCTGTTTTTT. Encoded protein: CASSPGTASPGLFF.

V usage is TRBV12-3 or TRBV12-4 and J usage is TRBJ2-3, with 13 bases identical to TRBD2. This CDR3 contains 13 residues. The V gene end was trimmed by 6 bases and the J gene end by 8 bases; junction bases not matched to a gene: 2. The DNA of the CDR3 is TGTGCCAGCAGACTAGCGGGGGGGCTTACGCAGTATTTT. It translates to CASRLAGGLTQYF.

This clonotype was found many times. DNA for the CDR3: TGTGCCAGCAGTGTTGATAGTGTCTATGGCTACACCTTC. Residues: CASSVDSVYGYTF. The rearrangement joins TRBV6-1 to TRBJ1-2, with D hard to call. V was pared by 4 bases and J by 4 bases, with 10 bases between. The CDR3 covers 13 residues. CDR1 is MNHNS, CDR2 SASEGT, per germline.

This clonotype was observed at least ten times. V and J are TRBV20-1 and TRBJ2-7; perhaps TRBD2 as D (6 bases). V was pared by 4 bases and J by 4 bases, with 14 bases between. The germline V gene encodes CDR1 DFQATT and CDR2 SNEGSKA (reference sequence). The CDR3 runs 13 residues. The CDR3 loop reads CSAILANRYEQYF. For the CDR3, the DNA is TGCAGTGCTATTCTAGCGAATCGGTACGAGCAGTACTTC.

This clonotype was seen ten or more times. The rearrangement uses TRBV12-3 or TRBV12-4 and TRBJ2-7, with 8 nucleotides matching TRBD1. V shed 5 bases and J 3 bases; nucleotides not matched to a gene: 6. This CDR3 has 14 amino acids. In DNA form, the CDR3 reads TGTGCCAGCAGTCCCGACAGGGGAAACTACGAGCAGTACGTC. The encoded protein is CASSPDRGNYEQYV.

The chain couples TRBV6-2 or TRBV6-3 to TRBJ2-1, with 8 positions matching TRBD1. There are 15 residues in the CDR3. Germline CDR1 and CDR2: MNHEY and SVGEGT. Trimming cost V 10 bases and J 10 bases; bases outside gene matches: 18. This CDR3 reads CATEPTGDISNEQFF. Written as DNA, the CDR3 is TGTGCCACCGAGCCGACAGGGGACATATCCAACGAGCAGTTCTTC.

In its sample, this clonotype was seen a few times. CDR3 amino acids: CASSRVLVFSEQFF. CDR3 in DNA: TGTGCCAGCAGTAGGGTCCTCGTGTTTAGCGAGCAGTTCTTC. The V and J genes are TRBV6-1 and TRBJ2-1; D unclear. The germline V and J ends were trimmed by 5 bases and 10 bases, with 18 bases remaining between them. This CDR3 has 14 residues. Germline assignment: CDR1 MNHNS and CDR2 SASEGT.

This clonotype was seen many times. The chain carries TRBV12-5 and TRBJ1-6; tentatively, D is TRBD1 (6 bases). CDR3 size: 20 residues. Looked up from germline, CDR1 is LGHNT and CDR2 is FRNRAP. V lost 2 bases and J lost 1, with 21 bases in between. The CDR3 nucleotides are TGTGCTAGTGGTTTGCAGGCAGGGGCTATATCAAAGTCCTATAATTCACCCCTCCACTTT. Amino acid sequence: CASGLQAGAISKSYNSPLHF.

This clonotype was picked up many times. The chain's CDR3 is CASSNRQGHTGELFF. CDR3 nucleotides: TGTGCCAGCAGCAACAGACAGGGGCACACCGGGGAGCTGTTTTTT. The rearrangement joins TRBV11-2 to TRBJ2-2, with 8 bases matching TRBD1. There are 15 residues in the CDR3. The J segment lost 3 bases and the V segment lost 5 bases, leaving 5 bases of the junction unmatched. Germline V gene lookup returns CDR1 SGHAT and CDR2 FQNNGV.

The J gene is TRBJ2-5, the V gene TRBV7-2; D might be TRBD1 (5 bases). Germline CDR1 is SGHTA and CDR2 is FQGNSA. V was pared by 2 bases and J by 4 bases, with 17 bases between. The CDR3 extends over 16 amino acids. CDR3 in DNA: TGTGCCAGCAGCTTATGGGGCGTCGAGTCAGGAGAGACCCAGTACTTC. Its protein product is CASSLWGVESGETQYF.

Many counts were recorded for this clonotype. This sequence joins TRBV9 and TRBJ2-1; TRBD1 is a possible D gene (6 bases). The CDR3 contains 13 residues. In germline, CDR1 is SGDLS, CDR2 YYNGEE. Trimming shortened V by 4 bases and J by 8 bases, and 13 bases separated the two germline ends. The DNA of the CDR3 is TGTGCCAGCAGCCCCCGGACAGTAGATGAGCAGTTCTTC. Residues: CASSPRTVDEQFF.

This clonotype was detected many times. This CDR3 is CASSIVSNTGELFF. The CDR3 DNA reads as TGTGCCAGTAGTATAGTTTCGAACACCGGGGAGCTGTTTTTT. The chain employs TRBV19 and TRBJ2-2, with no clear D. The CDR3 extends over 14 amino acids. Trimming left V 1 base short and J 0 bases short, with 3 bases between. CDR1 is LNHDA and CDR2 is SQIVND in the germline V gene (reference sequence).

This clonotype was seen many times. The V call is TRBV28, the J call TRBJ2-5; a weak D match, TRBD2 (6 bases). Trimming stripped 2 bases from V and 5 bases from J, with 18 bases between. The CDR3 runs to 16 residues. In germline, CDR1 is MDHEN, CDR2 SYDVKM. The CDR3 region is CASSLGLALVWETQYF. As DNA, the CDR3 is TGTGCCAGCAGTTTAGGGCTAGCGCTTGTATGGGAGACCCAGTACTTC.

This clonotype has at least ten counts. The gene calls are TRBV4-1 and TRBJ1-2; D remains unclear. The CDR3 totals 13 residues. Germline CDR1 is MGHRA and CDR2 is YSYEKL. V was clipped by 1 base and J by 7 bases, with 10 bases between them. CDR3 sequence reads: CASSQVEEGGYTF. The CDR3, as DNA: TGCGCCAGCAGCCAAGTGGAGGAAGGTGGCTACACCTTC.

The gene calls are TRBV15 and TRBJ2-1, with 10 bases lining up with TRBD2. Germline V gives CDR1 LNHNV, CDR2 YYDKDF (reference sequence). V shed 1 base and J 6 bases; nucleotides not matched to a gene: 6. This CDR3 has 16 amino acids. CDR3 DNA: TGTGCCACCAGCAGAGGGGACACTAGCGGGGCCAATGAGCAGTTCTTC. Translation gives CATSRGDTSGANEQFF.